Included here is one T cell receptor (beta chain) sequence, with context. What it binds is unknown. CDR3 length: 14 residues. V lost 5 bases, J lost 3 bases, and 14 bases lay in between. The sample is drawn from a study of T cell repertoires in cytomegalovirus infection. TCRdb passed the reads through MiXCR, listing each CDR3 protein once. The sample carries approximately 260,000 distinct CDR3 sequences, about 20% recorded once. This sequence was found in a human donor in good health (CMV status not recorded). Some clones in this sample may be carry-over from other donors' samples. Specimen: cultured PBMCs, collected from culture after CMV antigen stimulation. The rearrangement joins TRBV12-3 or TRBV12-4 to TRBJ2-7, with D tentatively TRBD1 (6 bases). The CDR3 sequence is CASSHRVVRYEQYF. CDR3 nucleotide sequence: TGTGCCAGCAGTCACAGGGTAGTACGCTACGAGCAGTACTTC.